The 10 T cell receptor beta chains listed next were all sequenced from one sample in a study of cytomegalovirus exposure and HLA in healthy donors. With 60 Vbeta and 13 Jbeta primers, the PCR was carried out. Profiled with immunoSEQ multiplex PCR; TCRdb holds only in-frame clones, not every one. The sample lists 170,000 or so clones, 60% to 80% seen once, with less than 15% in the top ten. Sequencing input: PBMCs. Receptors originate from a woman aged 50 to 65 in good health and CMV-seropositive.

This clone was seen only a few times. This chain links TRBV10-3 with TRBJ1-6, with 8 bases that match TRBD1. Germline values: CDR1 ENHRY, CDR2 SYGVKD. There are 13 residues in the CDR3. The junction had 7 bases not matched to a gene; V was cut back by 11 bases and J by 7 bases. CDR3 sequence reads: CASRQGLNSPLHF. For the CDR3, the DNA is TGTGCCTCCCGACAGGGGCTGAATTCACCCCTCCACTTT.

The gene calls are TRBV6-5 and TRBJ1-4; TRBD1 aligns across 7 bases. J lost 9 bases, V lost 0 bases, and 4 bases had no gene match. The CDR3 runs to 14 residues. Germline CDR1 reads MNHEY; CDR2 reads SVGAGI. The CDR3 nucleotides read TGTGCCAGCAGTTACTCACAGGGGAAGCAAAAACTGTTTTTT. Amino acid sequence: CASSYSQGKQKLFF.

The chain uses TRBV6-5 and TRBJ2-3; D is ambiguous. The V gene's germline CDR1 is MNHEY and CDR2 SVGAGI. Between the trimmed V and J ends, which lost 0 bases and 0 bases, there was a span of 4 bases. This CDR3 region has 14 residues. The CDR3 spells CASSYSPSTDTQYF. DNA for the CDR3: TGTGCCAGCAGTTACTCCCCTAGCACAGATACGCAGTATTTT.

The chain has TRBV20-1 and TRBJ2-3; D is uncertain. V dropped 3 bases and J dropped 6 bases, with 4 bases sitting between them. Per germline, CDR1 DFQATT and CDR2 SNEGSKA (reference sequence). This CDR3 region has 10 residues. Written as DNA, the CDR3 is TGCAGTGCTAGCTATGATACGCAGTATTTT. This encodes CSASYDTQYF.

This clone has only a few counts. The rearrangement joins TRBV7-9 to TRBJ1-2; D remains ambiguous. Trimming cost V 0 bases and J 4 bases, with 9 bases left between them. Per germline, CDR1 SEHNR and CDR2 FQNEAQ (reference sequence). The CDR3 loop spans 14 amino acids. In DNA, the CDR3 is TGTGCCAGCAGCTTAGCGGCAGGCCTCTATGGCTACACCTTC. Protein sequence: CASSLAAGLYGYTF.

CDR3 protein: CASSDQRAGDTGELFF. DNA of the CDR3: TGCGCCAGCAGTGACCAGCGGGCGGGCGACACCGGGGAGCTGTTTTTT. V gene TRBV5-1 combines with J gene TRBJ2-2; maybe TRBD2 (6 bases). Germline V lookup: CDR1 SGHRS, CDR2 YFSETQ. Trimming removed 5 bases at V and 3 bases at J, with 17 bases between. CDR3 length: 16 residues.

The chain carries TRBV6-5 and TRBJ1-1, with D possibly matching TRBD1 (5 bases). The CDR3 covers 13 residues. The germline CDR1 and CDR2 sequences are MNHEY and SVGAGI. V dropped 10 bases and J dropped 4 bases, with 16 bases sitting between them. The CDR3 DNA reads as TGTGCCACCACCCCCCCCGGGGGCACTGAAGCTTTCTTT. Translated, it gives CATTPPGGTEAFF.

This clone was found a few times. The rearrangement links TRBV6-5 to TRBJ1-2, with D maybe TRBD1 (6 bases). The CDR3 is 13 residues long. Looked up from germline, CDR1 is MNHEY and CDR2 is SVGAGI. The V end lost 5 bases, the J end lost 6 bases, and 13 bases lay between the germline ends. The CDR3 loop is CASSETGRDGYTF. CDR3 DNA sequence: TGTGCCAGCAGTGAAACAGGGCGAGATGGCTACACCTTC.

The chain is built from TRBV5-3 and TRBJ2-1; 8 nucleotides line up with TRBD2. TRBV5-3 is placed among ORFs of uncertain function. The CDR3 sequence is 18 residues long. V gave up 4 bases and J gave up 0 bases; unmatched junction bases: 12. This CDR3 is CARSPSYQRGSSYNEQFF. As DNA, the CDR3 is TGTGCCAGAAGCCCCTCGTATCAGCGGGGGAGCTCCTACAATGAGCAGTTCTTC.

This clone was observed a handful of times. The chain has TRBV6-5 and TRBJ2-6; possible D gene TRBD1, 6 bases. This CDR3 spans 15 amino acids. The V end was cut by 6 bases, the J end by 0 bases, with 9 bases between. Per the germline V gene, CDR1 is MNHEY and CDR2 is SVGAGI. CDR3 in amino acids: CASSGQLSGANVLTF. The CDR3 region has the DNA TGTGCCAGCAGCGGACAGCTCTCTGGGGCCAACGTCCTGACTTTC.